This TCR beta chain was sequenced during a study of blood T cell repertoires in COVID-19. Study background: PBMCs, B-cell-depleted T cells, or T cells were the source of the cDNA or gDNA that made up the material.

Using immunoSEQ multiplex PCR, the repertoire was profiled, and TCRdb retains in-frame clones only, with some absent. The sample includes 200,000 to 250,000 clones, approximately 90% seen only once; the top ten take 1.2%. Cohorts were determined from participant-reported clinical history. The V end lost 2 bases, the J end lost 2 bases, and 9 bases lay between the germline ends. This CDR3 has 14 amino acids. The germline gives CDR1 MNHEY, CDR2 SMNVEV (reference sequence). This receptor was taken from a young man who had recovered from COVID-19. The V gene is TRBV27, the J gene TRBJ1-2, with D uncertain. The sample taken for sequencing was PBMCs or T cells enriched from blood (not recorded which). The CDR3 DNA follows: TGTGCCAGCAGTTTAGGGCACGCCAACTATGGCTACACCTTC. Amino acids: CASSLGHANYGYTF.